This T cell receptor beta chain was found in a study of blood T cell repertoires in COVID-19. TCRdb's copy holds only in-frame clones and misses some; the assay was immunoSEQ multiplex PCR. The sample lists about 210,000 clones; approximately 80% were seen once. The CDR3 length is 14 residues. Germline CDR1 LNHDA, CDR2 SQIVND (reference sequence). V shed 6 bases and J shed 0 bases, with 8 bases lying between them. This clonotype was obtained from a woman over 75 with COVID-19, enrolled during active disease. V and J are TRBV19 and TRBJ1-4; D is perhaps TRBD1 (6 bases). Sequenced material: peripheral blood. The CDR3 sequence: CASRDSSTNEKLFF. In DNA form, the CDR3 reads TGTGCCAGTAGGGACAGCTCAACTAATGAAAAACTGTTTTTT.